The 32 T cell receptor beta chains reported below all come from one sample, sequenced in a study of blood T cell repertoires in COVID-19. Libraries were prepared by immunoSEQ multiplex PCR; TCRdb keeps only in-frame clonotypes and omits some of them. This sample yields 150,000 to 170,000 clones, of which roughly 80% are seen a single time; approximately 32% belongs to the top ten. Sequenced material: peripheral blood. The source is a woman aged 60-75 years with acute or convalescent COVID-19.

In its sample, this clone was seen once. The rearrangement uses TRBV10-1 and TRBJ1-1, with TRBD1 as a possible D gene (6 bases). CDR3 length: 13 amino acids. Germline V gene sequence: CDR1 WNHNN, CDR2 SYGVQD (reference sequence). The V gene lost 3 bases and the J gene lost 6 bases, with 11 bases spanning the gap. The CDR3 is CASSDWGQAEAFF. The CDR3 coding sequence is TGCGCCAGCAGTGATTGGGGGCAAGCTGAAGCTTTCTTT.

The rearrangement uses TRBV30 and TRBJ2-7; 8 bases fit TRBD1. V was clipped by 3 bases and J by 4 bases; unmatched bases: 8. Germline V gives CDR1 GTSNPN, CDR2 SVGIG (reference sequence). This CDR3 is 14 amino acids long. The CDR3 region is CAWRAAGGRYEQYF. For the CDR3, the DNA is TGTGCCTGGAGGGCGGCAGGGGGCAGGTACGAGCAGTACTTC.

The CDR3 DNA follows: TGTGCCAGCAGTTACCTTGGGAGCGGGGGGTGGGAGACCCAGTACTTC. Protein: CASSYLGSGGWETQYF. The rearrangement joins TRBV6-6 to TRBJ2-5; 9 bases are shared with TRBD2. The V gene's germline CDR1 is MNHNY and CDR2 SVGAGI (reference sequence). V lost 2 bases and J lost 5; bases outside the gene matches: 9. There are 16 residues in the CDR3.

The rearrangement uses TRBV19 and TRBJ2-7; 7 positions agree with TRBD1. CDR3 length: 13 amino acids. V shed 11 bases and J 1 base; nucleotides not matched to a gene: 8. Germline CDR1 reads LNHDA; CDR2 reads SQIVND (reference sequence). The CDR3 loop reads CAAARQGSYEQYF. In DNA form, the CDR3 reads TGTGCCGCTGCGCGACAGGGATCCTACGAGCAGTACTTC. Variable domain in full (rest from reference TRBV19 and TRBJ2-7): DGGITQSPKYLFRKEGQNVTLSCEQNLNHDAMYWYRQDPGQGLRLIYYSQIVNDFQKGDIAEGYSVSREKKESFPLTVTSAQKNPTAFYLCAAARQGSYEQYFGPGTRLTVT.

The V gene is TRBV24-1, the J gene TRBJ2-3, with 9 nucleotides matching TRBD1. Germline V CDR1 and CDR2: KGHDR, SFDVKD. The ends lost 3 bases at V and 8 bases at J; junction bases unmatched: 14. The CDR3 length is 17 residues. This CDR3 is CATSDPGPDRGLSTQYF. In DNA form, the CDR3 reads TGTGCCACCAGTGATCCAGGGCCGGACAGGGGACTCAGTACGCAGTATTTT.

In its sample, this clone was seen once. The chain couples TRBV6-5 to TRBJ2-3; 8 bases are shared with TRBD1. The CDR3 has 15 amino acids. Germline trimming cut 7 bases from V and 2 bases from J; bases unmatched to any gene: 8. Germline assignment: CDR1 MNHEY and CDR2 SVGAGI. CDR3 loop: CASKSGGVFTDTQYF. Written as DNA, the CDR3 is TGTGCCAGCAAATCAGGGGGCGTGTTCACAGATACGCAGTATTTT.

The rearrangement joins TRBV7-8 to TRBJ2-1, with D maybe TRBD2 (6 bases). Germline V CDR1 and CDR2: SGHVS, FQNEAQ. Trimming pared 5 bases from V and 8 bases from J, leaving 22 bases between. This CDR3 has 16 amino acids. The CDR3, as DNA: TGTGCCAGCAGCGGCCACCGGGACTTCGTAGGTTATGAGCAGTTCTTC. It specifies CASSGHRDFVGYEQFF.

The chain employs TRBV5-3 and TRBJ2-1; 9 bases agree with TRBD2. TRBV5-3 is recorded as an ORF, its role being uncertain. CDR3 length: 14 amino acids. After removal of 4 bases from V and 7 bases from J, the junction contained 6 bases not matched to a gene. The CDR3 nucleotides are TGTGCCAGAAGCGGTAGCGGGGGCAAGAATGAGCAGTTCTTC. Protein product: CARSGSGGKNEQFF.

V gene TRBV3-1 (or the pseudogene TRBV3-2) combines with J gene TRBJ2-1, with TRBD2 identical over 8 bases. Losses at the gene ends were 1 base for V and 7 bases for J; bases not matched to a gene: 6. This CDR3 is built from 15 residues. The germline V gene has CDR1 LGHDT and CDR2 YNNKEL (reference sequence). CDR3 loop: CASSQAAGGSNEQFF. The CDR3 bases are TGTGCCAGCAGCCAAGCGGCGGGGGGTTCTAATGAGCAGTTCTTC.

This chain joins TRBV6-2 or TRBV6-3 and TRBJ2-1; 10 bases match TRBD2. V shed 4 bases, J shed 4 bases, and the junction held 7 bases outside the gene matches. The CDR3 is 16 amino acids. The V gene's germline CDR1 is MNHEY and CDR2 SVGEGT. CDR3 in amino acids: CASSSGTSVDYNEQFF. In nucleotides, the CDR3 is TGTGCCAGCAGTTCCGGGACTAGCGTCGATTACAATGAGCAGTTCTTC.

This chain uses TRBV11-2 with TRBJ2-7, with D unclear. Trimming left V 5 bases short and J 3 bases short, with 11 bases between. CDR1 is SGHAT and CDR2 is FQNNGV in the germline V gene. The CDR3 runs 13 residues. The CDR3 loop is CASSPVWSYEQYV. The CDR3, as DNA: TGTGCCAGCAGCCCCGTGTGGAGCTACGAGCAGTACGTC.

With respect to this clone: Additional DNA sequences in this sample encode the identical CDR3. This rearrangement joins TRBV30 to TRBJ2-7; no reliable D call. CDR1 is GTSNPN and CDR2 is SVGIG in the germline V gene (reference sequence). This CDR3 comprises 11 residues. Trimming removed 2 bases at V and 3 bases at J, with 5 bases between. CDR3 protein: CAWSRGYEQYF. As DNA, the CDR3 is TGTGCCTGGAGTCGAGGCTACGAGCAGTACTTC. Variable domain in full (rest from reference TRBV30 and TRBJ2-7): SQTIHQWPATLVQPVGSPLSLECTVEGTSNPNLYWYRQAAGRGLQLLFYSVGIGQISSEVPQNLSASRPQDRQFILSSKKLLLSDSGFYLCAWSRGYEQYFGPGTRLTVT.

This rearrangement joins TRBV27 to TRBJ1-2; D is unclear. CDR3 length equals 14 residues. V dropped 3 bases and J dropped 5 bases, with 13 bases sitting between them. Germline assignment: CDR1 MNHEY and CDR2 SMNVEV (reference sequence). The chain's CDR3 is CASSFGGSGYGYTF. As DNA, the CDR3 is TGTGCCAGCAGTTTCGGCGGGTCCGGGTATGGCTACACCTTC.

The chain links TRBV19 to TRBJ1-5; D is unresolved. The CDR3 length is 12 residues. Germline assignment: CDR1 LNHDA and CDR2 SQIVND (reference sequence). Trimming removed 3 bases from V and 5 bases from J, with 5 bases in between. Written as DNA, the CDR3 is TGTGCCAGTAGTATTCCTTATCAGCCCCAGCATTTT. This encodes CASSIPYQPQHF.

The chain has TRBV5-1 and TRBJ1-4, with 7 positions matching TRBD1. After removal of 7 bases from V and 3 bases from J, the junction contained 12 bases not matched to a gene. The CDR3 consists of 16 residues. Germline V CDR1 and CDR2: SGHRS, YFSETQ. CDR3 amino acids: CASGAQGLAANEKLFF. CDR3 bases: TGCGCCAGCGGAGCACAGGGGTTAGCGGCTAATGAAAAACTGTTTTTT.

For this clone: At one of its ends the junction is not consistent with the germline gene, which may arise from a read error. V gene TRBV15 combines with J gene TRBJ1-5; 7 bases line up with TRBD1. The CDR3 has 13 residues. Germline values: CDR1 LNHNV, CDR2 YYDKDF (reference sequence). The CDR3: CATRRGGLEPQHF. CDR3 nucleotides: TGTGCCACCAGGAGAGGGGGCTTGGAGCCCCAGCATTTT.

This chain links TRBV5-1 with TRBJ2-7; D ambiguous. Germline values: CDR1 SGHRS, CDR2 YFSETQ. V was cut by 1 base and J by 3 bases, with 5 bases left in between. This CDR3 is 12 amino acids long. CDR3 nucleotides: TGCGCCAGCAGCTTGTCCTTCTACGAGCAGTACTTC. The encoded protein is CASSLSFYEQYF.

This clone was recorded a few times. The chain employs TRBV1 and TRBJ2-2; TRBD2 is taken as the D call from the table, unchecked against the DNA. TRBV1 is a pseudogene segment. The CDR3 runs to 17 residues. Here the CDR3 reads CTSSRPGAGVNTGELFF. CDR3 DNA: TGCACCAGCAGCCGCCCGGGAGCGGGGGTAAACACCGGGGAGCTGTTTTTT.

The CDR3 loop is CASSIGQRLGYEQYV. The DNA of the CDR3 is TGTGCCAGCAGCATCGGACAGCGGTTGGGATACGAGCAGTACGTC. The chain links TRBV11-2 to TRBJ2-7; maybe TRBD1 (6 bases). Trimming removed 5 bases from V and 4 bases from J, with 18 bases in between. The germline V gene encodes CDR1 SGHAT and CDR2 FQNNGV. The CDR3 has 15 amino acids.

The genes are TRBV11-2 and TRBJ1-2, with D tentatively TRBD1 (6 bases). Looked up from germline, CDR1 is SGHAT and CDR2 is FQNNGV. The V end was cut by 1 base, the J end by 7 bases, with 13 bases between. This CDR3 is built from 14 residues. The CDR3 here is CASSLGVGGAGYTF. CDR3 nucleotide sequence: TGTGCCAGCAGCTTAGGCGTAGGGGGAGCTGGCTACACCTTC.

The chain couples TRBV7-9 to TRBJ1-2; D is possibly TRBD1 (6 bases). V lost 0 bases and J lost 9, with 17 bases in between. The CDR3 spans 15 residues. Germline V gene lookup returns CDR1 SEHNR and CDR2 FQNEAQ (reference sequence). The CDR3 nucleotides read TGTGCCAGCAGCTTAGCGGGCGCAGGGGCCCAAAGCTACACCTTC. Its translation is CASSLAGAGAQSYTF. Looking up the rest from reference TRBV7-9 and TRBJ1-2 gives the full variable domain: DTGVSQNPRHKITKRGQNVTFRCDPISEHNRLYWYRQTLGQGPEFLTYFQNEAQLEKSRLLSDRFSAERPKGSFSTLEIQRTEQGDSAMYLCASSLAGAGAQSYTFGSGTRLTVV.

This clone occurred once. The same CDR3 can be traced to other DNA sequences in this sample. The chain couples TRBV5-1 to TRBJ2-7, with 7 nucleotides matching TRBD1. The CDR3 is 13 residues long. Germline loops: CDR1 SGHRS, CDR2 YFSETQ. V lost 4 bases, J lost 1 base, and 2 bases stayed unmatched. The CDR3 bases are TGCGCCAGCAGCCCGGGACAGTCCTACGAGCAGTACTTC. It encodes CASSPGQSYEQYF.

This sequence joins TRBV10-2 and TRBJ2-1, with TRBD1 identical over 7 bases. This CDR3 region has 14 residues. Germline trimming cut 11 bases from V and 4 bases from J; bases unmatched to any gene: 11. Looked up from germline, CDR1 is WSHSY and CDR2 is SAAADI. CDR3 residues: CAANRGEGYNEQFF. The CDR3 DNA reads TGCGCCGCCAACAGGGGCGAGGGTTACAATGAGCAGTTCTTC.

The chain uses TRBV9 and TRBJ2-4; 7 nucleotides match TRBD1. There are 14 residues in the CDR3. Germline CDR1 is SGDLS and CDR2 is YYNGEE. V dropped 0 bases and J dropped 8; count of bases not matched to a gene: 5. The CDR3: CASSVEQGGYIQYF. CDR3 bases: TGTGCCAGCAGCGTAGAACAAGGGGGCTACATTCAGTACTTC.

V usage is TRBV4-1 and J usage is TRBJ1-6; D is unclear. CDR3 length: 16 residues. V was shortened by 1 base and J by 4 bases, with 11 bases between the two germline ends. Germline V lookup: CDR1 MGHRA, CDR2 YSYEKL. As DNA, the CDR3 is TGCGCCAGCAGCCAAGTGGTAGGCAGGTATAATTCACCCCTCCACTTT. This gives the protein CASSQVVGRYNSPLHF.

The chain combines TRBV19 with TRBJ1-1; no clear D. The CDR3 is made up of 14 amino acids. Deletions cut 7 bases from V and 1 base from J, with 13 bases between. Looked up from germline, CDR1 is LNHDA and CDR2 is SQIVND (reference sequence). The CDR3, as DNA: TGTGCCAGTACTCACCGAACAGCGAACACTGAAGCTTTCTTT. Its protein product is CASTHRTANTEAFF.

This chain joins TRBV19 and TRBJ1-1, with TRBD1 matching 9 bases. The length of the CDR3 is 15 residues. The germline V gene has CDR1 LNHDA and CDR2 SQIVND (reference sequence). V lost 4 bases to trimming and J lost 4 bases; unmatched junction nucleotides: 7. CDR3 sequence (DNA): TGTGCCAGTAGTACGAACAGGGGGCTTGGCACTGAAGCTTTCTTT. This codes for CASSTNRGLGTEAFF.

The chain is built from TRBV6-5 and TRBJ1-6, with D unclear. The CDR3 covers 14 residues. Trimming pared 6 bases from V and 0 bases from J, leaving 6 bases between. Per the germline V gene, CDR1 is MNHEY and CDR2 is SVGAGI. The CDR3 region is CASSTSSYNSPLHF. CDR3 in DNA: TGTGCCAGCAGCACCAGCTCCTATAATTCACCCCTCCACTTT.

The V call is TRBV12-2, the J call TRBJ1-5. TRBV12-2 is classified as a pseudogene. The CDR3 runs to 18 residues. CDR3: CASRLIVASVVPNQPQHF. DNA for the CDR3: TGTGCAAGTCGCTTAATTGTCGCGTCCGTCGTACCCAATCAGCCCCAGCATTTT.

The V gene is TRBV9, the J gene TRBJ1-5; TRBD1 matches at 8 bases. The CDR3 runs 17 residues. J was trimmed by 5 bases and V by 4 bases; bases with no gene match: 14. The germline CDR1 and CDR2 sequences are SGDLS and YYNGEE. The CDR3 sequence is CASSPGQGYGADQPQHF. In nucleotides, the CDR3 is TGTGCCAGCAGCCCAGGACAGGGTTACGGGGCTGATCAGCCCCAGCATTTT. Based on the CDR3 plus reference TRBV9 and TRBJ1-5, the full variable domain is DSGVTQTPKHLITATGQRVTLRCSPRSGDLSVYWYQQSLDQGLQFLIQYYNGEERAKGNILERFSAQQFPDLHSELNLSSLELGDSALYFCASSPGQGYGADQPQHFGDGTRLSIL.

The chain combines TRBV29-1 with TRBJ1-6; no reliable D call. Germline V gene sequence: CDR1 SQVTM, CDR2 ANQGSEA. The CDR3 sequence is 18 residues long. The V end was cut by 4 bases, the J end by 6 bases, with 25 bases between. The CDR3 DNA reads TGCAGCGTTGCAAGACTAGACCCGGGTCCTAGGCCTAATTCACCCCTCCACTTT. Its protein is CSVARLDPGPRPNSPLHF. The variable domain in full, with the rest retrieved from reference TRBV29-1 and TRBJ1-6, is SAVISQKPSRDICQRGTSLTIQCQVDSQVTMMFWYRQQPGQSLTLIATANQGSEATYESGFVIDKFPISRPNLTFSTLTVSNMSPEDSSIYLCSVARLDPGPRPNSPLHFGNGTRLTVT.

The chain couples TRBV7-9 to TRBJ1-1, with D possibly being TRBD1 (6 bases). This CDR3 has 15 residues. V was pared by 4 bases and J by 4 bases, with 16 bases between. The germline V gene encodes CDR1 SEHNR and CDR2 FQNEAQ (reference sequence). CDR3: CASSSQGKAITEAFF. As DNA, the CDR3 is TGTGCCAGCAGCTCCCAGGGGAAGGCGATCACTGAAGCTTTCTTT.